This paragraph covers one T cell receptor (beta chain) sequence. The CDR3 consists of 14 residues. CDR1 is SGHVS and CDR2 is FQNEAQ in the germline V gene. V lost 3 bases, J lost 5 bases, and 12 bases lay in between. Clones were read by immunoSEQ multiplex PCR, and TCRdb kept only the in-frame ones, dropping some. The sample consists of around 67,000 clones, about nine tenths of them appearing once. The data originate from a study of control samples from healthy donors and cancer patients. The TCR originated in a man aged 60 to 75 with colorectal cancer. The genes are TRBV7-8 and TRBJ2-3; possibly TRBD2 for D (6 bases). Specimen: PBMCs. CDR3 residues: CASSLRGNIDTQYF. The CDR3 bases are TGTGCCAGCAGCTTGCGGGGTAATATAGATACGCAGTATTTT.